The 10 T cell receptor beta chains below were found in one sample sequenced in a study of blood T cell repertoires in COVID-19 (TCRdb year 2020). The library relied on the immunoSEQ multiplex PCR assay. TCRdb retrieved this table from immuneACCESS and kept in-frame rearrangements only. Not all clones are present; in checked studies, unresolved V genes account for under half, and no reason is known for the remainder. The sample includes approximately 190,000 clones, with 84% observed a single time. Together, the top ten hold 15% to 20% of the sample. The material sequenced was peripheral blood. These receptor sequences come from a human donor in a cohort sampled during active COVID-19.

The rearrangement links TRBV6-5 to TRBJ1-1; 7 nucleotides line up with TRBD1. The length of the CDR3 is 15 residues. V trimming: 10 bases; J trimming: 5 bases; junction bases outside the gene matches: 16. Germline V lookup: CDR1 MNHEY, CDR2 SVGAGI. The CDR3 DNA is TGTGCCACCCCGAAGCAAGTGCAGGACAGGACTGAAGCTTTCTTT. This translates into CATPKQVQDRTEAFF.

This clone was picked up one time. This rearrangement joins TRBV28 to TRBJ2-7, with 13 bases fitting TRBD2. The V segment lost 8 bases and the J segment 4 bases; nucleotides outside the gene matches: 5. CDR1 and CDR2 (germline): MDHEN, SYDVKM. The CDR3 sequence is 14 residues long. The CDR3 DNA follows: TGTGCCAGCTGTAGGACTAGCGGGAGTTACGAGCAGTACTTC. It encodes CASCRTSGSYEQYF.

This clone was found a few times. The chain recombines TRBV5-8 with TRBJ2-1, with D perhaps matching TRBD2 (6 bases). Germline V CDR1 and CDR2: SGHTS, YDEGEE. CDR3 length: 14 residues. Trimming pared 0 bases from V and 9 bases from J, leaving 13 bases between. This CDR3 is CASSLEGGAGEQFF. In nucleotides, the CDR3 is TGTGCCAGCAGCTTGGAGGGCGGAGCGGGTGAGCAGTTCTTC.

The J gene is TRBJ2-1, the V gene TRBV12-3 or TRBV12-4; D remains ambiguous. V shed 7 bases and J shed 6 bases, with 13 bases lying between them. CDR3 length: 13 residues. CDR3 sequence: CASTRKELNEQFF. CDR3 coding DNA: TGTGCCAGCACCCGAAAGGAGCTCAATGAGCAGTTCTTC.

The genes are TRBV18 and TRBJ1-2, with 8 bases lining up with TRBD1. The CDR3 is made up of 16 amino acids. With V trimmed by 3 bases and J by 7 bases, 13 bases remained unmatched. Germline CDR1 is KGHSH and CDR2 is LQKENI. The CDR3 sequence is CASSPPGGRGLSGYTF. The CDR3 nucleotides are TGTGCCAGCTCACCCCCTGGGGGCAGGGGGCTAAGTGGCTACACCTTC. The whole variable domain, filled in from reference TRBV18 and TRBJ1-2, reads NAGVMQNPRHLVRRRGQEARLRCSPMKGHSHVYWYRQLPEEGLKFMVYLQKENIIDESGMPKERFSAEFPKEGPSILRIQQVVRGDSAAYFCASSPPGGRGLSGYTFGSGTRLTVV.

The V gene is TRBV12-5, the J gene TRBJ2-5, with 9 bases matching TRBD1. V was pared by 4 bases and J by 2 bases, with 5 bases of the junction left unmatched. This CDR3 spans 15 amino acids. Per germline, CDR1 LGHNT and CDR2 FRNRAP. For the CDR3, the DNA is TGTGCTAGTGGTTCGGGGACAGGGAGGCAAGAGACCCAGTACTTC. This translates into CASGSGTGRQETQYF.

Comments on this clone: The same CDR3 can be traced to other DNA sequences in this sample. This chain links TRBV18 with TRBJ2-5, with unresolved D. This CDR3 region has 14 residues. The V end lost 2 bases, the J end lost 2 bases, and 9 bases lay between the germline ends. Germline V lookup: CDR1 KGHSH, CDR2 LQKENI. The CDR3 region is CASSPSGGQETQYF. In nucleotides, the CDR3 is TGTGCCAGCTCACCATCCGGCGGACAAGAGACCCAGTACTTC.

The V gene is TRBV27, the J gene TRBJ2-1; 16 positions match TRBD2. This CDR3 spans 18 amino acids. Unmatched junction bases numbered 5, after V lost 4 bases and J lost 2 bases. Germline V CDR1 and CDR2: MNHEY, SMNVEV (reference sequence). The CDR3 region has the DNA TGTGCCAGCAGTTCGGGACTAGCGGGAGGGTACCCCTACAATGAGCAGTTCTTC. Protein sequence: CASSSGLAGGYPYNEQFF.

The chain recombines TRBV10-3 with TRBJ2-1; 11 bases are a match to TRBD1. The CDR3 spans 16 residues. V trimming: 6 bases; J trimming: 6 bases; junction bases outside the gene matches: 10. CDR1 and CDR2 from the germline V gene are ENHRY and SYGVKD. CDR3 DNA sequence: TGTGCCATCAGGGATACCCGGGACAGGGGGTTCAATGAGCAGTTCTTC. Translating it yields CAIRDTRDRGFNEQFF.

The V call is TRBV28, the J call TRBJ2-7, with D perhaps matching TRBD1 (6 bases). There are 17 residues in the CDR3. Germline-derived CDR1 and CDR2 are MDHEN and SYDVKM. The V gene lost 3 bases and the J gene lost 1 base, with 19 bases spanning the gap. CDR3 nucleotides: TGTGCCAGCAGTTTGCGGCACCCGGGACAAGGTTCCTACGAGCAGTACTTC. This translates into CASSLRHPGQGSYEQYF.